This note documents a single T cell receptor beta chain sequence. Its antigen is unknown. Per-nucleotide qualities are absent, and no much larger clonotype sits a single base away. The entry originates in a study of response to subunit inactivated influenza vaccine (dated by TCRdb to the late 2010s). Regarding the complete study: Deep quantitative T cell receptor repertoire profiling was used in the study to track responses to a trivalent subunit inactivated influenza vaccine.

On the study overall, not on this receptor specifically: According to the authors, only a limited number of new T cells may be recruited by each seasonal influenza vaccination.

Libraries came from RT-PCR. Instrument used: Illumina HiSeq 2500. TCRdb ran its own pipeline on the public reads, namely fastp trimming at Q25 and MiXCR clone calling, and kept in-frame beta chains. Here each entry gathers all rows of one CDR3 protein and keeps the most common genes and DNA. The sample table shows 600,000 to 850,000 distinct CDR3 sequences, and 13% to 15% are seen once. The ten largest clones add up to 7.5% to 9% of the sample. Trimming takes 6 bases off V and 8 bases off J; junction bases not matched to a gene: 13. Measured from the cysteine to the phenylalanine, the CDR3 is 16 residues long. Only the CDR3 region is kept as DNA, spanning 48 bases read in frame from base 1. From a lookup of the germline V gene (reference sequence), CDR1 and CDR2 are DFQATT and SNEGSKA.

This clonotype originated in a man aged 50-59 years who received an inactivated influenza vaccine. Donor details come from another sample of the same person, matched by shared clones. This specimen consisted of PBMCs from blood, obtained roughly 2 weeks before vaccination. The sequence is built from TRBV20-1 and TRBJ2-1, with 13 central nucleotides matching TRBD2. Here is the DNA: TGCAGTGCCAATGGACTAGCGGGAGACGGTTTCGATGAGCAGTTCTTC. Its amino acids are CSANGLAGDGFDEQFF.